The 23 T cell receptor beta chains below come from one sample, sequenced in a study of T-cell memory formation after mild COVID-19. TCRdb reanalysed the 5' RACE reads using MiXCR and keeps one entry per CDR3 protein. The table includes around 300,000 distinct CDR3 sequences, 13% detected once. Sequenced: PBMCs or a T cell subset sorted from them (not recorded which). The source is a man aged 18 to 35 who had mild COVID-19 (a few samples of this study predate the infection). Cell type and time point are not known.

This rearrangement joins TRBV7-8 to TRBJ2-5, with D perhaps matching TRBD2 (5 bases). V was trimmed by 0 bases and J by 6 bases, leaving 14 bases between them. The germline CDR1 and CDR2 sequences are SGHVS and FQNEAQ. This CDR3 region has 15 residues. CDR3 in amino acids: CASSLARGWIKTQYF. The CDR3 nucleotides are TGTGCCAGCAGCTTAGCGCGCGGGTGGATTAAGACCCAGTACTTC.

This clonotype was detected only a few times. This chain joins TRBV6-5 and TRBJ1-2; maybe TRBD1 (6 bases). CDR1 is MNHEY, CDR2 SVGAGI, per germline. Trimming removed 1 base at V and 8 bases at J, with 8 bases between. This CDR3 is built from 12 residues. The CDR3 DNA is TGTGCCAGCAGTTACTTGGGGGCCGGCTACACCTTC. This encodes CASSYLGAGYTF.

The chain recombines TRBV7-9 with TRBJ1-3, with 12 bases identical to TRBD1. The V gene's germline CDR1 is SEHNR and CDR2 FQNEAQ (reference sequence). J lost 9 bases, V lost 1 base, and 1 base had no gene match. The CDR3 has 14 amino acids. CDR3 residues: CASSLEGQGATIYF. CDR3 DNA sequence: TGTGCCAGCAGCTTAGAGGGACAGGGGGCCACCATATATTTT.

The V call is TRBV20-1, the J call TRBJ1-2, with D possibly TRBD1 on 6 matching bases. This CDR3 comprises 15 residues. The V and J ends lost 0 bases and 3 bases respectively, with 14 bases between them. Germline CDR1 and CDR2: DFQATT and SNEGSKA (reference sequence). CDR3 loop: CSARDLFRGDYGYTF. The CDR3, as DNA: TGCAGTGCTAGAGATTTGTTCAGGGGTGACTATGGCTACACCTTC.

The V call is TRBV27, the J call TRBJ2-2, with 8 bases matching TRBD2. This CDR3 spans 14 amino acids. Germline V gene lookup returns CDR1 MNHEY and CDR2 SMNVEV (reference sequence). The V and J ends lost 4 bases and 7 bases, in that order; junction bases with no gene match: 5. Here the CDR3 DNA reads TGTGCCAGCAGTTCAGCGGGGGCTCACGGGGAGCTGTTTTTT. It specifies CASSSAGAHGELFF.

This clonotype was seen at least ten times. The chain employs TRBV28 and TRBJ2-7; D call uncertain. Germline-derived CDR1 and CDR2 are MDHEN and SYDVKM. The CDR3 sequence is 13 residues long. The V end lost 5 bases, the J end lost 0 bases, and 8 bases lay between the germline ends. The chain's CDR3 is CASSVSSSYEQYV. The CDR3 coding sequence is TGTGCCAGCAGTGTGTCAAGCTCCTACGAGCAGTACGTC.

This clonotype was observed many times. This sequence joins TRBV7-8 and TRBJ2-1; weak D call: TRBD1 (5 bases). CDR1 is SGHVS, CDR2 FQNEAQ, per germline. Trimming cost V 1 base and J 4 bases, with 14 bases left between them. This CDR3 is built from 16 residues. CDR3 sequence reads: CASSLGVAGSYNEQFF. The CDR3 DNA is TGTGCCAGCAGCTTAGGTGTGGCAGGGTCGTACAATGAGCAGTTCTTC. Full variable domain (rest looked up from reference TRBV7-8 and TRBJ2-1): GAGVSQSPRYKVAKRGQDVALRCDPISGHVSLFWYQQALGQGPEFLTYFQNEAQLDKSGLPSDRFFAERPEGSVSTLKIQRTQQEDSAVYLCASSLGVAGSYNEQFFGPGTRLTVL.

This sequence joins TRBV6-5 and TRBJ2-3; 8 bases map to TRBD2. From germline, CDR1 is MNHEY and CDR2 SVGAGI. Trimming cost V 6 bases and J 6 bases; bases outside gene matches: 8. The CDR3 spans 14 residues. The CDR3 nucleotides are TGTGCCAGCAGGCCCCGGGGGGGCCCGGATACGCAGTATTTT. It is translated as CASRPRGGPDTQYF.

The chain employs TRBV5-5 and TRBJ1-1; D call uncertain. Germline CDR1 is SGHKS and CDR2 is YYEKEE (reference sequence). The V end was cut by 2 bases, the J end by 3 bases, with 8 bases between. This CDR3 is 13 amino acids long. In DNA, the CDR3 is TGTGCCAGCAGCTTTGACACCCACACTGAAGCTTTCTTT. It yields the protein CASSFDTHTEAFF.

This clonotype has a count of ten or more. The CDR3: CSAQPDPPSGSYEQYF. For the CDR3, the DNA is TGCAGTGCTCAACCTGACCCCCCTTCAGGCTCCTACGAGCAGTACTTC. The chain is built from TRBV20-1 and TRBJ2-7, with no clear D. Between the trimmed V and J ends, which lost 5 bases and 0 bases, there was a span of 20 bases. In germline, CDR1 is DFQATT, CDR2 SNEGSKA (reference sequence). The CDR3 length is 16 residues.

This clonotype was recorded a few times. This chain joins TRBV7-2 and TRBJ2-5; 11 nucleotides line up with TRBD2. J lost 2 bases, V lost 5 bases, and 7 bases had no gene match. Germline loops: CDR1 SGHTA, CDR2 FQGNSA. The CDR3 is 16 amino acids. The DNA for the CDR3 is TGTGCCAGCAGCCCACCGGGACTAGCGGATCAAGAGACCCAGTACTTC. Residues: CASSPPGLADQETQYF.

The gene calls are TRBV15 and TRBJ2-5; 7 bases are shared with TRBD2. Germline V gene data show CDR1 as LNHNV and CDR2 as YYDKDF (reference sequence). The CDR3 has 14 residues. The V gene end was trimmed by 8 bases and the J gene end by 5 bases; junction bases not matched to a gene: 11. The CDR3 nucleotides are TGTGCCACCCATCCAGCGGGGCCCCCGGAGACCCAGTACTTC. It codes for CATHPAGPPETQYF.

This clonotype was seen a few times. This chain joins TRBV6-6 and TRBJ2-2; 9 bases agree with TRBD1. V lost 5 bases to trimming and J lost 5 bases; unmatched junction nucleotides: 3. The CDR3 covers 14 residues. The V gene's germline CDR1 is MNHNY and CDR2 SVGAGI (reference sequence). CDR3 in DNA: TGTGCCAGCAGTACAGGGGGCTGGACCGGGGAGCTGTTTTTT. Protein: CASSTGGWTGELFF.

This clonotype was seen more than once but under ten times. The rearrangement uses TRBV5-1 and TRBJ2-3; D is undetermined. Trimming took off 4 bases at V and 2 bases at J, with 17 bases between the two ends. CDR1 and CDR2 from the germline V gene are SGHRS and YFSETQ. This CDR3 region has 16 residues. The CDR3: CASSRVPGPHTDTQYF. The CDR3 DNA is TGCGCCAGCAGCCGCGTTCCGGGCCCGCACACAGATACGCAGTATTTT.

Only a few counts were recorded for this clonotype. This chain connects TRBV6-1 to TRBJ1-2; D not certain. Germline V lookup: CDR1 MNHNS, CDR2 SASEGT. Trimming left V 1 base short and J 3 bases short, with 6 bases between. The CDR3 has 13 residues. CDR3 residues: CASSEESHYGYTF. CDR3 bases: TGTGCCAGCAGTGAAGAGTCACACTATGGCTACACCTTC.

This clonotype was seen a handful of times. The genes are TRBV12-3 or TRBV12-4 and TRBJ1-2; D is possibly TRBD1 (5 bases). Between the trimmed V and J ends, which lost 3 bases and 5 bases, there was a span of 10 bases. This CDR3 contains 13 residues. This CDR3 is CASSLARQYGYTF. For the CDR3, the DNA is TGTGCCAGCAGTTTGGCCCGACAGTATGGCTACACCTTC.

Details on this clonotype: Compared with germline, one end of the junction differs, possibly owing to a read error. The chain combines TRBV7-2 with TRBJ2-3; maybe TRBD2 (7 bases). Germline CDR1 SGHTA, CDR2 FQGNSA. The CDR3 has 16 residues. CDR3: CASSLALGGVRDTQYF. In DNA form, the CDR3 reads TGTGCCAGCAGCCTAGCTTTAGGGGGGGTTAGGGATACGCAGTATTTT.

This chain links TRBV19 with TRBJ1-4; no firm D call. The V end was cut by 3 bases, the J end by 0 bases, with 8 bases between. CDR3 size: 15 residues. Germline lookup yields CDR1 LNHDA and CDR2 SQIVND (reference sequence). The CDR3 sequence: CASSIPRATNEKLFF. In DNA, the CDR3 is TGTGCCAGTAGTATCCCCCGCGCAACTAATGAAAAACTGTTTTTT.

This clonotype was seen a handful of times. The V and J genes are TRBV12-3 or TRBV12-4 and TRBJ1-6; D uncertain. The ends were cut back, 3 bases at V and 9 bases at J, with 6 bases in the middle. The CDR3 contains 12 residues. DNA for the CDR3: TGTGCCAGCAGTTTCTGGGGTTCACCCCTCCACTTT. Translated: CASSFWGSPLHF.

The sample holds a few counts of this clonotype. This sequence joins TRBV5-1 and TRBJ2-3; 7 bases are shared with TRBD2. Trimming removed 3 bases from V and 2 bases from J; junction bases left unmatched: 9. This CDR3 has 16 amino acids. CDR1 and CDR2 (germline): SGHRS, YFSETQ. CDR3 loop: CASSSGRAESTDTQYF. CDR3 nucleotide sequence: TGCGCCAGCAGCTCTGGGAGGGCGGAATCCACAGATACGCAGTATTTT.

V is TRBV7-9 and J is TRBJ2-4; D is perhaps TRBD1 or TRBD2 (7 bases each). With 5 bases removed from V and 3 bases from J, the gap between germline ends came to 17 bases. The CDR3 loop spans 16 amino acids. The germline V gene has CDR1 SEHNR and CDR2 FQNEAQ (reference sequence). The DNA of the CDR3 is TGTGCCAGCAGCGTACCGACAGGGAGGGACAAAAACATTCAGTACTTC. It specifies CASSVPTGRDKNIQYF.

The V gene is TRBV29-1, the J gene TRBJ2-5; perhaps TRBD1 as D (6 bases). CDR3 length equals 15 residues. Trimming took 4 bases from V and 5 from J, leaving 20 bases between them. The germline V gene has CDR1 SQVTM and CDR2 ANQGSEA. The CDR3 nucleotides are TGCAGCGTTGCGGGCGAGGGCTTAGGACAGGAGACCCAGTACTTC. Residues: CSVAGEGLGQETQYF.

Note on this clonotype: The junction differs from germline at one of its ends, possibly a read error. The chain has TRBV11-2 and TRBJ2-5, with D perhaps assigned TRBD1 or TRBD2 (5 bases each). CDR1 SGHAT and CDR2 FQNNGV come from the germline V gene. The CDR3 loop spans 14 amino acids. Here the CDR3 DNA reads TGTGACAGCAGCTCAGATGGGGGAGCGGAGACCCAGTACTTC. This encodes CDSSSDGGAETQYF.